The rows below give T cell receptor beta chains drawn from one sample of a study of cytomegalovirus exposure and HLA in healthy donors. Generated by immunoSEQ multiplex PCR, the TCRdb table keeps only in-frame clones and is missing some. The sample holds under 50,000 clones, over 65% seen once. Sequencing input: PBMCs. Every receptor here comes from a man between 50 and 59 years old in good health and CMV-seropositive. Each CDR3 is given with its conserved first and last residue. A D gene is named only where the DNA matches it firmly. Size is omitted from some rows. Given values are once, few, many or a class for expanded clones.

V,size,D,J,length,CDR3,DNA
TRBV7-9,-,TRBD1,TRBJ2-2,16,CASSLAFGTGSGELFF,TGTGCCAGCAGCTTAGCATTCGGGACAGGGTCCGGGGAGCTGTTTTTT
TRBV5-1,-,-,TRBJ1-4,14,CASSSVRADEKLFF,TGCGCCAGCAGCTCGGTCAGGGCCGATGAAAAACTGTTTTTT
TRBV19,-,-,TRBJ2-1,13,CASTLGGYNEQFF,TGTGCCAGTACGCTGGGGGGCTACAATGAGCAGTTCTTC
TRBV5-1,-,-,TRBJ1-2,16,CASSLGSTEAPYGYTF,TGCGCCAGCAGCTTGGGTTCGACAGAGGCGCCCTATGGCTACACCTTC
TRBV6-4,-,TRBD1,TRBJ2-3,15,CASSEQGLSTDTQYF,TGTGCCAGCAGTGAACAGGGGCTAAGCACAGATACGCAGTATTTT
TRBV15,-,TRBD1,TRBJ1-1,13,CATSRAQGAEAFF,TGTGCCACCAGCAGAGCGCAGGGGGCTGAAGCTTTCTTT
TRBV11-3,few,-,TRBJ2-7,12,CASSLTGYEQYF,TGTGCCAGCAGCTTAACGGGGTACGAGCAGTACTTC
TRBV28,-,TRBD1,TRBJ2-7,14,CASSLSQGGHEQYF,TGTGCCAGCAGTTTATCACAGGGGGGCCACGAGCAGTACTTC
TRBV29-1,once,-,TRBJ1-1,12,CSLNRANTEAFF,TGCAGCCTCAACAGGGCTAACACTGAAGCTTTCTTT
TRBV6-4,few,-,TRBJ2-3,16,CASSDSASYNTDTQYF,TGTGCCAGCAGTGACTCGGCCAGTTATAACACAGATACGCAGTATTTT
TRBV6-5,-,-,TRBJ2-7,11,CASTDTYEQYF,TGTGCCAGCACGGACACGTACGAGCAGTACTTC
TRBV19,few,TRBD1,TRBJ2-2,16,CASSIRGQGLTGELFF,TGTGCCAGTAGTATACGAGGACAGGGGTTAACCGGGGAGCTGTTTTTT
TRBV30,-,-,TRBJ1-6,13,CAWTGVGNSPLHF,TGTGCCTGGACAGGGGTGGGCAATTCACCCCTCCACTTT
TRBV18,-,-,TRBJ1-5,16,CASSPSREVGNQPQHF,TGTGCCAGCTCACCATCGAGGGAAGTGGGCAATCAGCCCCAGCATTTT
TRBV5-8,-,-,TRBJ2-2,14,CASIGTSNTGELFF,TGTGCCAGCATAGGGACATCGAACACCGGGGAGCTGTTTTTT
TRBV7-2,-,TRBD2,TRBJ2-5,14,CASSYSGGQETQYF,TGTGCCAGCAGCTATAGCGGGGGCCAAGAGACCCAGTACTTC
TRBV30,-,TRBD1,TRBJ2-1,13,CAQARDRGNEQFF,TGTGCCCAAGCCAGGGACAGGGGGAATGAGCAGTTCTTC
TRBV29-1,-,TRBD1,TRBJ1-2,14,CSVPPLGRGHGYTF,TGCAGCGTTCCACCGCTCGGCAGGGGGCACGGCTACACCTTC
TRBV25-1,once,-,TRBJ1-4,12,CASSERGEKLFF,TGTGCCAGCAGTGAAAGGGGGGAAAAACTGTTTTTT
TRBV30,few,TRBD1,TRBJ2-7,12,CAWSDRAYEQYF,TGTGCCTGGTCGGACAGGGCCTACGAGCAGTACTTC
TRBV4-1,-,TRBD2,TRBJ2-3,14,CASRLAGGADTQYF,TGCGCCAGCAGACTAGCGGGGGGAGCAGATACGCAGTATTTT
TRBV6-6,few,-,TRBJ1-5,14,CASSYREGGQPQHF,TGTGCCAGCAGTTATCGGGAGGGTGGTCAGCCCCAGCATTTT
TRBV13,-,TRBD1,TRBJ1-3,15,CASSLGRTGQYTIYF,TGTGCCAGCAGCTTAGGCCGGACAGGGCAGTACACCATATATTTT
TRBV6-5,-,TRBD1,TRBJ2-7,15,CASTAGQASSYEQYF,TGTGCCAGCACCGCTGGACAGGCGAGCTCCTACGAGCAGTACTTC
TRBV7-2,-,TRBD2,TRBJ2-3,14,CASSKSGTTDTQYF,TGTGCCAGCAGTAAAAGCGGGACCACAGATACGCAGTATTTT
TRBV7-2,-,-,TRBJ1-5,16,CASSLVGSEPGQPQHF,TGTGCCAGCAGCTTAGTAGGGAGTGAGCCTGGACAGCCCCAGCATTTT
TRBV5-6,many,-,TRBJ1-6,14,CASSLVQVDSPLHF,TGTGCCAGCAGCTTGGTGCAGGTGGATTCACCCCTCCACTTT
TRBV6-5,few,TRBD2,TRBJ2-7,16,CASSYSLLAGRDEQYF,TGTGCCAGCAGTTACTCCCTCCTAGCGGGTCGCGACGAGCAGTACTTC
TRBV2,-,TRBD2,TRBJ2-3,15,CASRGTSGGTDTQYF,TGTGCCAGCAGAGGGACTAGCGGGGGCACAGATACGCAGTATTTT
TRBV7-2,-,TRBD1,TRBJ1-4,16,CASSLVRGRGREKLFF,TGTGCCAGCAGCTTAGTTCGGGGCAGGGGGCGTGAAAAACTGTTTTTT
TRBV18,-,TRBD2,TRBJ2-5,14,CASSLGTSWETQYF,TGTGCCAGCTCACTAGGGACTAGCTGGGAGACCCAGTACTTC
TRBV5-1,-,-,TRBJ1-3,16,CASSREQAVTGNTIYF,TGCGCCAGCAGCAGAGAACAGGCGGTGACTGGAAACACCATATATTTT
TRBV5-1,-,-,TRBJ2-5,14,CASSRAQRQETQYF,TGCGCCAGCAGCCGTGCTCAACGGCAAGAGACCCAGTACTTC
TRBV2,once,-,TRBJ2-6,14,CAIQARAGANVLTF,TGTGCCATTCAAGCCAGGGCCGGGGCCAACGTCCTGACTTTC
TRBV7-2,-,TRBD2,TRBJ2-3,18,CASSLEAAGGPSTDTQYF,TGTGCCAGCAGCTTAGAGGCTGCGGGGGGGCCTAGCACAGATACGCAGTATTTT
TRBV12-5,few,-,TRBJ1-1,16,CASGLIGGALGTEAFF,TGTGCTAGTGGTTTGATTGGGGGGGCCCTGGGCACTGAAGCTTTCTTT
TRBV5-6,once,-,TRBJ1-2,11,CASSHSLGYTF,TGTGCCAGCAGCCATTCCCTAGGCTACACCTTC
TRBV29-1,-,-,TRBJ1-1,13,CSVGPGGTSEAFF,TGCAGCGTTGGACCTGGCGGTACCTCTGAAGCTTTCTTT
TRBV5-1,-,TRBD2,TRBJ2-1,16,CASSYGSGGSYYEQFF,TGCGCCAGCAGCTATGGGTCGGGGGGTTCCTACTATGAGCAGTTCTTC
TRBV5-1,-,TRBD1,TRBJ1-4,12,CASSPGQETLFF,TGCGCCAGCAGCCCGGGACAGGAAACGCTGTTTTTT
TRBV19,-,TRBD1,TRBJ1-4,12,CASNRGHEKLFF,TGTGCCAGTAACAGGGGGCATGAAAAACTGTTTTTT
TRBV28,once,-,TRBJ1-3,15,CASSPPAGSGNTIYF,TGTGCCAGCAGTCCCCCGGCAGGTTCTGGAAACACCATATATTTT
TRBV7-8,-,-,TRBJ2-7,12,CASSSLIDEQYF,TGTGCCAGCAGCTCCCTGATAGACGAGCAGTACTTC
TRBV18,few,-,TRBJ1-2,16,CASSPTSDAGSYGYTF,TGTGCCAGCTCACCGACTTCGGACGCGGGGAGCTATGGCTACACCTTC
TRBV28,few,TRBD2,TRBJ2-7,15,CASSLSWQGLKEQYF,TGTGCCAGCAGTTTGTCTTGGCAGGGACTAAAAGAGCAGTACTTC
TRBV2,-,-,TRBJ2-3,14,CASSSGSGSDTQYF,TGTGCCAGCAGTTCAGGGTCTGGATCAGATACGCAGTATTTT
TRBV6-5,-,-,TRBJ1-6,13,CASRGQGTAPLHF,TGTGCCAGCCGGGGACAAGGGACGGCACCCCTCCACTTT
TRBV4-2,-,-,TRBJ1-1,14,CASTKAGVNTEAFF,TGTGCCAGCACCAAGGCGGGGGTGAACACTGAAGCTTTCTTT
TRBV11-3,-,TRBD2,TRBJ2-5,17,CASSLGVGSGGQETQYF,TGTGCCAGCAGCTTAGGAGTTGGTAGCGGGGGCCAAGAGACCCAGTACTTC
TRBV4-2,-,-,TRBJ2-1,17,CASSQDLVGGSYNEQFF,TGTGCCAGCAGCCAAGATCTGGTAGGAGGCTCCTACAATGAGCAGTTCTTC
TRBV2,-,TRBD1,TRBJ1-2,14,CASSVTGVGDGYTF,TGTGCCAGCAGTGTCACAGGGGTGGGAGATGGCTACACCTTC
TRBV10-3,-,-,TRBJ2-5,14,CAISDREFQETQYF,TGTGCCATCAGTGACCGCGAATTCCAAGAGACCCAGTACTTC
TRBV2,-,-,TRBJ2-7,14,CASSGGPEGYEQYF,TGTGCCAGCAGTGGGGGCCCGGAGGGCTACGAGCAGTACTTC
TRBV5-6,-,TRBD1,TRBJ1-4,16,CASSRGTGFYYEKLFF,TGTGCCAGCAGCCGAGGGACAGGCTTCTATTATGAAAAACTGTTTTTT
TRBV4-3,-,TRBD1,TRBJ2-2,17,CASSQNYRGTNTGELFF,TGCGCCAGCAGCCAGAATTACAGGGGGACGAACACCGGGGAGCTGTTTTTT
TRBV5-1,-,TRBD1,TRBJ1-2,14,CASSSGTGGLGYTF,TGCGCCAGCAGCTCCGGGACAGGGGGCCTTGGCTACACCTTC
TRBV10-3,few,TRBD1,TRBJ2-7,14,CAISETQGAIEQYF,TGTGCCATCAGTGAAACACAGGGGGCCATCGAGCAGTACTTC
TRBV6-5,-,-,TRBJ2-3,15,CASSYGGDRTDTQYF,TGTGCCAGCAGTTACGGGGGGGACAGGACAGATACGCAGTATTTT
TRBV4-1,-,TRBD1,TRBJ1-4,16,CASSPLSAGGWEKLFF,TGCGCCAGCAGCCCTCTCTCGGCAGGGGGCTGGGAAAAACTGTTTTTT